The rows below give T cell receptor beta chains drawn from one sample of a study of blood T cells in healthy people across ages. Each CDR3 protein is one row after TCRdb ran MiXCR on the 5' RACE reads. Counted here are hundreds of thousands of distinct CDR3 sequences, around 31% occurring once; the ten biggest clones make up roughly 14%. The sample taken for sequencing was blood. The source of these receptors is a woman over 75 in good health. Both conserved end residues are part of each CDR3. The D gene is left open where the match is weak. The size field is filled for only some rows; it gives once, few, many or a size class.

d_call,v_call,j_call,clone_size,cdr3_nt,cdr3_aa
-,TRBV11-2,TRBJ2-7,-,TGTGCCAGCAGCTTCCGGGACCGGTCCTACGAGCAGTACTTC,CASSFRDRSYEQYF
-,TRBV19,TRBJ2-1,many,TGTGCCAGTACGTACATGGCTAGGCAGTTCTTC,CASTYMARQFF
-,TRBV7-8,TRBJ1-1,many,TGTGCCAGCAGCTTAGGCCGGGGATATGGCACTGAAGCTTTCTTT,CASSLGRGYGTEAFF
TRBD1,TRBV6-1,TRBJ1-4,few,TGTGCCAGCAGACAGGGGACTGCTAATGAAAAACTGTTTTTT,CASRQGTANEKLFF
-,TRBV4-3,TRBJ2-7,many,TGCGCCAGCAGCCAAGATAAAAGAGCCTACGAGCAGTACTTC,CASSQDKRAYEQYF
TRBD2,TRBV19,TRBJ2-5,-,TGTGCCAGTAGTATTACTAGCGGGGGGGCCATTGAGCAGTACTTC,CASSITSGGAIEQYF
-,TRBV9,TRBJ2-5,many,TGTGCCAGCAGCGCCCTTTCTGACCCCGGGGAGACCCAGTACTTC,CASSALSDPGETQYF
-,TRBV20-1,TRBJ2-4,many,TGCAGTGCTCAACGAAAGGAAAACATTCAGTACTTC,CSAQRKENIQYF
-,TRBV20-1,TRBJ1-2,-,TGCAGTGCTAGATCAAGAGGGGATTTTTATGGCTACACCTTC,CSARSRGDFYGYTF
-,TRBV7-2,TRBJ1-1,many,TGTGCCAGCAGTCCCGACAGGCCCGGGGCTTTCTTT,CASSPDRPGAFF
TRBD2,TRBV30,TRBJ2-7,few,TGTGCCTGGACGCCTAGCGGGCCTCTCTACGAGCAGTACTTC,CAWTPSGPLYEQYF
-,TRBV7-2,TRBJ2-7,few,TGTGCCAGCAGCTTAGGCCCCCCTTGGAACGAGCAGTACTTC,CASSLGPPWNEQYF
TRBD1,TRBV7-2,TRBJ2-7,many,TGTGCCAGCAGCGCGCGACAGGGGTTATCAAGTACGTACTTC,CASSARQGLSSTYF
-,TRBV21-1,TRBJ2-6,-,TGTGCCAGCAGCACCTCCCCAGGGGCGGAAACCTCTGGGGCCAACGTCCTGACTTTC,CASSTSPGAETSGANVLTF
-,TRBV3-1,TRBJ2-5,many,TGTGCCAGCAGCCAAGATCGGGGCAGGGACGTGTCGGAGACCCAGTACTTC,CASSQDRGRDVSETQYF
TRBD2,TRBV20-1,TRBJ2-5,few,TGCAGTGCTAACTATCGGGGGGGAATAGGAGAGACCCAGTACTTC,CSANYRGGIGETQYF
TRBD2,TRBV29-1,TRBJ2-3,few,TGCAGCGCTGAAGACCCAGCGGGGGCAGGGGATACGCAGTATTTT,CSAEDPAGAGDTQYF
-,TRBV20-1,TRBJ2-5,-,TGCAGTGCTAGAGAGGGGGGACGGGCCGGAGAGACCCAGTACTTC,CSAREGGRAGETQYF
-,TRBV2,TRBJ2-5,many,TGTGCCAGCAGTTTCCGGGACGTCCAAGAGACCCAGTACTTC,CASSFRDVQETQYF
-,TRBV5-6,TRBJ1-1,-,TGTGCCAGCAGCTTGGGTAACAGGGACCGGAACCCATTCTTT,CASSLGNRDRNPFF
TRBD1,TRBV6-6,TRBJ1-1,-,TGTGCCAGCAGTTCCGGGACAGCTTTGGCAGAAGCTTTCTTT,CASSSGTALAEAFF
-,TRBV5-1,TRBJ2-7,-,TGCGCCAGCAGCTTGCAGGTACCTCCCTACGAGCAGTACTTC,CASSLQVPPYEQYF
-,TRBV14,TRBJ1-1,few,TGTGCCAGCAGCCACTCAGGGTACGGCGCTGAAGCTTTCTTT,CASSHSGYGAEAFF
-,TRBV5-1,TRBJ2-3,many,TGCGCCAGCAGCCCACGTGGACAGAGCTTCACAGATACGCAGTATTTT,CASSPRGQSFTDTQYF
TRBD1,TRBV29-1,TRBJ1-2,many,TGCAGCGCCTCGGACAGGGGGTTGCATGGCTACACCTTC,CSASDRGLHGYTF
-,TRBV10-3,TRBJ2-5,many,TGTGCCATCAGTGAAATGGGTATCGCCCATGAGACCCAGTACTTC,CAISEMGIAHETQYF
TRBD2,TRBV28,TRBJ2-5,-,TGTGCCAGCAGTCTCTCTAGCGGGGGACAAGAGACCCAGTACTTC,CASSLSSGGQETQYF
TRBD2,TRBV7-3,TRBJ2-6,many,TGTGCCAGCAGCTTCACTAGCGGGGGGGCCAACGTCCTGACTTTC,CASSFTSGGANVLTF
TRBD1,TRBV30,TRBJ1-2,few,TGTGCCCTCGGGACAGGGGTTTTCGGCTACACCTTC,CALGTGVFGYTF
-,TRBV4-3,TRBJ1-3,few,TGCGCCAGCAGCCAAGATCGGATCGGGGGTGGAAACACCATATATTTT,CASSQDRIGGGNTIYF
-,TRBV10-3,TRBJ2-2,few,TGTGCCATCAGTGACGGGGGAAGTCAGGGCACCGGGGAGCTGTTTTTT,CAISDGGSQGTGELFF
-,TRBV7-2,TRBJ2-7,many,TGTGCCAGCAGCTCCCAGACGAGCCTGGCCTACGAGCAGTACTTC,CASSSQTSLAYEQYF
-,TRBV5-1,TRBJ2-7,few,TGCGCCAGCAGCCTCCGGGACACGGGCTACGAGCAGTACTTC,CASSLRDTGYEQYF
-,TRBV4-2,TRBJ2-4,-,TGTGCCAGCAGCCAAGAAGGGGGTGCGGGTGGTAGAAACATTCAGTACTTC,CASSQEGGAGGRNIQYF
-,TRBV9,TRBJ1-1,once,TGTGCCAGCAGCGCCGCTACGGCCACTGAAGCTTTCTTT,CASSAATATEAFF
TRBD1,TRBV29-1,TRBJ1-2,many,TGCAGCGTGGGTGAACAGGGGGCAGCGAACTATGGCTACACCTTC,CSVGEQGAANYGYTF
-,TRBV5-5,TRBJ1-2,many,TGTGCCAGCAGCTTGTTGAGTTTCGGCTATGGCTACACCTTC,CASSLLSFGYGYTF
-,TRBV5-1,TRBJ1-1,-,TGCGCCAGCCTCCGGGGACTAAACACTGAAGCTTTCTTT,CASLRGLNTEAFF
-,TRBV6-1,TRBJ1-2,-,TGTGCCAGCAGTCCGGTAGGGGACGGGTATGGCTACACCTTC,CASSPVGDGYGYTF
-,TRBV7-9,TRBJ1-1,-,TGTGCCAGCAGCTTAAGGGAAAGGGGACCCGAAGCTTTCTTT,CASSLRERGPEAFF
TRBD2,TRBV20-1,TRBJ2-5,many,TGCAGTGCCCAATCGGGACTAGCGGGAGGGAGTCTCCAAGAGACCCAGTACTTC,CSAQSGLAGGSLQETQYF
TRBD1,TRBV7-9,TRBJ2-2,-,TGTGCCAGCAGCGAGAGTGGGACAGCTGGCGGGGAGCTGTTTTTT,CASSESGTAGGELFF
-,TRBV28,TRBJ2-5,-,TGTGCCAGCAGTTACTCGGGGCCCGGACTGGAGACCCAGTACTTC,CASSYSGPGLETQYF
-,TRBV30,TRBJ2-7,many,TGTGCCTGGAACCAGGAGCTCGAGCAGTACTTC,CAWNQELEQYF
-,TRBV3-1,TRBJ1-2,-,TGTGCCAGCAGCCCGGGACAAAGGGACTATGGCTACACCTTC,CASSPGQRDYGYTF
-,TRBV20-1,TRBJ1-1,-,TGCAGTGCGGTCGGACAGCGAACCTACACTGAAGCTTTCTTT,CSAVGQRTYTEAFF
-,TRBV6-6,TRBJ1-3,many,TGTGCCAGCGGAAAAAGTACAGGGCAAACAAACACCATATATTTT,CASGKSTGQTNTIYF
-,TRBV6-5,TRBJ1-2,many,TGTGCCAGCAGTTCCCCACGGACGGGTAACTATGGCTACACCTTC,CASSSPRTGNYGYTF
-,TRBV5-1,TRBJ1-5,many,TGCGCCAGCAGCTTGGATTGGGCGGTGTGGCCCCAGCATTTT,CASSLDWAVWPQHF
TRBD1,TRBV20-1,TRBJ1-4,few,TGCAGTGCTAGAGTCAACAGGGGGAGTGAAAAACTGTTTTTT,CSARVNRGSEKLFF
TRBD2,TRBV15,TRBJ2-1,-,TGTGCCACCAGCAGAGGGTTAGCGGGGAAATGGGTTGAGCAGTTCTTC,CATSRGLAGKWVEQFF
-,TRBV7-2,TRBJ2-3,many,TGTGCCAGCAGCTCCTGGACTCTCACAGATACGCAGTATTTT,CASSSWTLTDTQYF
TRBD2,TRBV20-1,TRBJ2-1,many,TGCAGTGCTAGGCTAGACAAAGCGGGGTTTTACAATGAGCAGTTCTTC,CSARLDKAGFYNEQFF
-,TRBV12-3/TRBV12-4,TRBJ2-7,-,TGTGCCAGCAGTACAAGGACGTTTAGCTCCTACGAGCAGTACTTC,CASSTRTFSSYEQYF
TRBD1,TRBV10-3,TRBJ2-7,-,TGTGCCATTAGTGAGTCGAAGCTCGGGACAGGTACCTACGAGCAGTACTTC,CAISESKLGTGTYEQYF
-,TRBV7-2,TRBJ1-5,-,TGTGCCAGCAGCTTACCGGGACGCAATCAGCCCCAGCATTTT,CASSLPGRNQPQHF
-,TRBV13,TRBJ1-2,-,TGTGCCAGCAGCTTGGGGGAAATCGCTGGCTACACCTTC,CASSLGEIAGYTF
-,TRBV7-9,TRBJ1-5,-,TGTGCCAGCGAGGCAGGCGAAAATCAGCCCCAGCATTTT,CASEAGENQPQHF